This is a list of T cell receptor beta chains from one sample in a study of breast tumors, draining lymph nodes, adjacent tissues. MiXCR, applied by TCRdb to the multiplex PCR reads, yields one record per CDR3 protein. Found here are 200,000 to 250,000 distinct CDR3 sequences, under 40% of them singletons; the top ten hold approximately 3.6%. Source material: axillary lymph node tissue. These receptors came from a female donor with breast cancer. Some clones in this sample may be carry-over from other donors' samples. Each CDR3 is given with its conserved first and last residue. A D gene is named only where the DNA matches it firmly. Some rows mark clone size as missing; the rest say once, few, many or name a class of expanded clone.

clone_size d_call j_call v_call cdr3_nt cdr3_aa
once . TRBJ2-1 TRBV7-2 TGTGCCAGCAGCTTAGTGGCAGGGAGCTCTAACTATGAGCAGTTCTTC CASSLVAGSSNYEQFF
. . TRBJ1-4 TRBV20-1 TGCAGTGCGGAACGTGGCGGGGGACGCGAAAAACTGTTTTTT CSAERGGGREKLFF
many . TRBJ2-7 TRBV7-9 TGTGCCAGCAGCGGAGAGGGCGCCTCACTGGTGTACTTC CASSGEGASLVYF
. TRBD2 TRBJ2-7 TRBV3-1 TGTGCCAGCAGACTCGGGGGGGGCGAGCAGTACTTC CASRLGGGEQYF
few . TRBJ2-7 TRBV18 TGTGCCAGCTCACCGGGAGACTACGAGCAGTACTTC CASSPGDYEQYF
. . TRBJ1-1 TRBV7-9 TGTGCCAGCAGCCCCAGGAGGGCCGGGACTGAAGCTTTCTTT CASSPRRAGTEAFF
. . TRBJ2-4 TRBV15 TGTGCCACCAGCAGAGACGGGGCTACACAAAACATTCAGTACTTC CATSRDGATQNIQYF
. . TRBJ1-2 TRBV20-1 TGCAGTGCTAGACCAGCGGGAGGCAACACCTTC CSARPAGGNTF
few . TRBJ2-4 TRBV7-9 TGTGCCAGCAGCTTAGGAGCAGGGTTGGGGGCCAAAAACATTCAGTACTTC CASSLGAGLGAKNIQYF
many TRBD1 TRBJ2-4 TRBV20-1 TGCAGTGCTGGACAGGGAAACATTCAGTACTTC CSAGQGNIQYF
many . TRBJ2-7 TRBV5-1 TGCGCCAGCAGGCGTGACAAGTCCTACGAGCAGTACTTC CASRRDKSYEQYF
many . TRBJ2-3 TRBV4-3 TGCGCCAGCAGCCAAGATCAGCGAGGCACAGATACGCAGTATTTT CASSQDQRGTDTQYF
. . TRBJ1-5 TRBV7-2 TGTGCCAGCAGCAGCGGGGGTGGGGAGACCCAGCATTTT CASSSGGGETQHF
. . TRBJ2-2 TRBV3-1 TGTGCCAGCACCCCCAAATTGGAAACCGGGGAGCTGTTTTTT CASTPKLETGELFF
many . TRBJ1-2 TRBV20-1 TGCAGTGCTCGGACGGGGAGGATTGGCTACACCTTC CSARTGRIGYTF
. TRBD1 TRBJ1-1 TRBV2 TGTGCCAGCAGGAGACAGGGGAACACTGAAGCTTTCTTT CASRRQGNTEAFF
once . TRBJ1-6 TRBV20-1 TGCAGTGCTAGAGGGCAGGGATCAGGTTCACCCCTCCACTTT CSARGQGSGSPLHF
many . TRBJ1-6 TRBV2 TGTGCCAGCAGACAAGGCTCCTATAATTCACCCCTCCACTTT CASRQGSYNSPLHF
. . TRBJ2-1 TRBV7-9 TGTGCCAGCAGCTTAGACCTTAGCCCGGAGGGAGCAGAGATATATGCTGCTGTCTTC CASSLDLSPEGAEIYAAVF
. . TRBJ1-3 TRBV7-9 TGTGCCAGCAGCTTAGGAGGGAGCGCCTTCTCTGGAAACCCCGCATATTTT CASSLGGSAFSGNPAYF
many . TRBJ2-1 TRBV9 TGTGCCAGCAGCCCTCCGGGACTGAGGTACACTGAGCAGTTCTTC CASSPPGLRYTEQFF
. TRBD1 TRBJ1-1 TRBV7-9 TGTGCCAGCAGCTCGGGAGGACAGGGACCTGCTCCTGAAGCTTTCTTT CASSSGGQGPAPEAFF
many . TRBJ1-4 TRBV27 TGTGCCAGCAGTTTATTGGTCGGTGAAAAACTGTTTTTT CASSLLVGEKLFF
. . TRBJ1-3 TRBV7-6 TGTGCCAGCAGCTTCGCTAGCGGGGGAGGAAACACCATATATTTT CASSFASGGGNTIYF
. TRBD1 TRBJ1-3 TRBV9 TGTGCCAGCAGCGCCACCGGGACAGGGTCTCTCTCTGGAAACACCATATATTTT CASSATGTGSLSGNTIYF
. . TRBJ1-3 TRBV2 TGTGCCAGCAGTGAGGGTCTCTCTGGAAACACCATATATTTT CASSEGLSGNTIYF
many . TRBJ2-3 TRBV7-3 TGTGCCAGCAGCTTAACAAAAGCCAGCCCAACAGATACGCAGTATTTT CASSLTKASPTDTQYF
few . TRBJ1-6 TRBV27 TGTGCCAGCAGACTCCAGGGTTATAATTCACCCCTCCACTTT CASRLQGYNSPLHF
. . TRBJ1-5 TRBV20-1 TGCAGTGCTAAGGGCAGCATAGAGACCCAGCATTTT CSAKGSIETQHF
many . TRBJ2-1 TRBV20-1 TGCAGTGCTTCCGTGGGGGGAGCAACCTACAATGAGCAGTTCTTC CSASVGGATYNEQFF
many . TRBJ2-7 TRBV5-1 TGCGCCAGCAGGGGGTCAGGACGCTACGAGCAGTACTTC CASRGSGRYEQYF
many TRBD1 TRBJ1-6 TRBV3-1 TGTGCCAGCAGCCAACAAGATTCCGTGGGGACAGGGGTTTCACCCCTCCACTTT CASSQQDSVGTGVSPLHF
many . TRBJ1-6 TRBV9 TGTGCCAGCAGCCTTGACATGGGCAATTCACCCCTCCACTTT CASSLDMGNSPLHF
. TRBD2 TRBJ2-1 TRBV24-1 TGTGCCACCAGTAGCGGGAGACTCTACAATGAGCAGTTCTTC CATSSGRLYNEQFF
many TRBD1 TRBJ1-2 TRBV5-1 TGCGCCAGCAGCTTGAAGGGGGCGGTAAATGGCTACACCTTC CASSLKGAVNGYTF
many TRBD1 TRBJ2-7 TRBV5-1 TGCGCCAGCAGCTTGGATGGACAGGGTCCCTACGAGCAGTACTTC CASSLDGQGPYEQYF
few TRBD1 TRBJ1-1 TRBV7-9 TGTGCCAGGGAGCCGGACAGGCCCCTCCGGAATGAAGCTTTCTTT CAREPDRPLRNEAFF
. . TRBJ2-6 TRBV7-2 TGTGCCAGCAGCTTAGGCCTTGCAGGGACCACCGGGGAGCTTTCTGGGGCCAACGTCCTGACTTTC CASSLGLAGTTGELSGANVLTF
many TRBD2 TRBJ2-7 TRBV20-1 TGCAGTGCTAGAGGGTCTAGCGGGGGACCCTACGAGCAGTACTTC CSARGSSGGPYEQYF
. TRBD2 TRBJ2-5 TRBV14 TGTGCCAGCAGCCAAGAATTTAGCGGGGGAATGGAAGAGACCCAGTACTTC CASSQEFSGGMEETQYF